Described below is a single T cell receptor beta chain sequence and its context. Other DNA sequences within the sample encode an identical CDR3. This entry belongs to a study of blood T cell repertoires in COVID-19. Study as a whole: The United States, Italy and Spain supplied acute and convalescent COVID-19 samples. Nucleic acid was either cDNA or gDNA, and it came from T cells, B-cell-depleted T cells, or PBMCs.

Authors' processing steps: Counts of nucleated cells, estimated from reference gene primer amplification, were obtained. The protocol was immunoSEQ multiplex PCR, while the TCRdb copy is restricted to in-frame clones and leaves out a portion. V and J calls and clone size are those listed in that table; D and trimming were worked out from the DNA. The sample includes approximately 92,000 clones, roughly 72% of them seen just once. This CDR3 has 18 residues. V lost 0 bases, J lost 3 bases, and 9 bases stayed unmatched. The germline V gene encodes CDR1 MGHRA and CDR2 YSYEKL. This chain links TRBV4-1 with TRBJ2-3; TRBD2 matches at 10 bases. This TCR was sampled from a woman in her fifties or sixties in a cohort sampled during active or convalescent COVID-19. Sequencing was carried out using peripheral blood. CDR3 DNA: TGCGCCAGCAGCCAAGATCCAAGCGGGGGGGCCGGGACAGATACGCAGTATTTT. This encodes CASSQDPSGGAGTDTQYF.